This T cell receptor (beta chain) was sequenced in a study of cytomegalovirus exposure and HLA in healthy donors. 60 Vbeta and 13 Jbeta primers were used in PCR. In the study's own analysis: A later analysis counted 70 million to 85 million unique TCR beta chains, roughly 11 million shared. Profiling relied on immunoSEQ multiplex PCR, and the TCRdb table lists in-frame clones only, not all of them. V, J and clone size are taken as reported in that table, and D and trimming were inferred from the DNA itself. This table has 100,000 to 150,000 clones, 75% to 90% appearing once. CDR1 is GTSNPN, CDR2 SVGIG, per germline (reference sequence). Trimming took off 5 bases at V and 5 bases at J, with 14 bases between the two ends. CDR3 size: 13 residues.

The chain uses TRBV30 and TRBJ2-3; D might be TRBD2 (5 bases). Sequences were obtained from PBMCs. The TCR originated in a man in his late teens or twenties in good health and CMV-seropositive. The CDR3 reads CAWDGRGKDTQYF. The CDR3 DNA reads TGTGCCTGGGATGGCCGAGGGAAAGATACGCAGTATTTT.